These 19 T cell receptor beta chains share one sample of origin, sequenced in a study of blood T cell repertoires in COVID-19. Sequencing used immunoSEQ multiplex PCR; TCRdb keeps in-frame clones, though not all of them. The data show some 160,000 clones, with about 90% seen just once and approximately 3% held by the top ten. The material sequenced was peripheral blood. The receptors shown here come from a man in his 60s with acute or convalescent COVID-19.

The chain joins TRBV12-5 to TRBJ1-1; D may be TRBD1 (5 bases). Between the trimmed V and J ends, which lost 2 bases and 2 bases, there was a span of 9 bases. Germline CDR1 LGHNT, CDR2 FRNRAP. This CDR3 has 14 residues. CDR3 nucleotide sequence: TGTGCTAGTGGTTTGCAGGGACTCAACACTGAAGCTTTCTTT. This translates into CASGLQGLNTEAFF.

This clone occurred a few times. The V and J genes are TRBV30 and TRBJ2-3, with 13 bases matching TRBD2. The V gene end was trimmed by 5 bases and the J gene end by 5 bases; junction bases not matched to a gene: 1. The CDR3 is 13 residues long. Per the germline V gene, CDR1 is GTSNPN and CDR2 is SVGIG (reference sequence). Here the CDR3 DNA reads TGTGCCTGGGGACTAGCGGGGGTAGATACGCAGTATTTT. Its protein product is CAWGLAGVDTQYF.

The gene calls are TRBV11-1 and TRBJ1-1; D gene ambiguous. CDR1 and CDR2 (germline): SGHAT, FQDESV (reference sequence). This CDR3 spans 13 amino acids. V lost 4 bases to trimming and J lost 3 bases, with 9 bases between them. CDR3 nucleotides: TGTGCCAGCAGCTCAGACACCGACACTGAAGCTTTCTTT. Amino acids: CASSSDTDTEAFF.

The CDR3 DNA follows: TGTGCCAGTAGTGACATTCGGACTGAAGCTTTCTTT. Protein product: CASSDIRTEAFF. The chain combines TRBV19 with TRBJ1-1; D gene ambiguous. CDR1 is LNHDA and CDR2 is SQIVND in the germline V gene (reference sequence). The germline V and J ends were trimmed by 5 bases and 5 bases, with 9 bases remaining between them. This CDR3 comprises 12 residues.

The chain has TRBV2 and TRBJ1-1; TRBD1 matches 8 bases. The J segment lost 1 base and the V segment lost 6 bases, leaving 10 bases of the junction unmatched. The CDR3 covers 16 residues. CDR1 is SNHLY and CDR2 is FYNNEI in the germline V gene. The CDR3 DNA follows: TGTGCCAGCAGGCCCCGACAGGGGCAGAAGAACACTGAAGCTTTCTTT. This translates into CASRPRQGQKNTEAFF.

The chain links TRBV7-8 to TRBJ1-6; TRBD1 agrees at 10 bases. V was pared by 4 bases and J by 7 bases, with 1 base of the junction left unmatched. The CDR3 length is 14 residues. Germline V gene lookup returns CDR1 SGHVS and CDR2 FQNEAQ. CDR3 in DNA: TGTGCCAGCAGCTCGGACAGGGGGAATTCACCCCTCCACTTT. It encodes CASSSDRGNSPLHF.

V is TRBV7-3 and J is TRBJ2-7; TRBD1 agrees at 8 bases. Germline assignment: CDR1 SGHTA and CDR2 FQGTGA. Trimming removed 5 bases from V and 2 bases from J; junction bases left unmatched: 8. CDR3 size: 15 residues. CDR3 residues: CASSQFPGQAYEQYF. The DNA for the CDR3 is TGTGCCAGCAGCCAATTCCCGGGACAGGCCTACGAGCAGTACTTC.

This chain joins TRBV10-2 and TRBJ1-2; D is possibly TRBD1 (6 bases). The CDR3 is made up of 14 amino acids. V dropped 7 bases and J dropped 3 bases, with 15 bases sitting between them. From germline, CDR1 is WSHSY and CDR2 SAAADI. CDR3 in amino acids: CASNGGARDYGYTF. The CDR3, as DNA: TGCGCCAGCAATGGGGGGGCGCGGGACTATGGCTACACCTTC.

The chain has TRBV7-2 and TRBJ2-3; 7 positions agree with TRBD1. The CDR3 sequence is 16 residues long. The germline gives CDR1 SGHTA, CDR2 FQGNSA. J lost 0 bases, V lost 4 bases, and 7 bases had no gene match. DNA of the CDR3: TGTGCCAGCAGCTCTCAGGGACAGTCTAGCACAGATACGCAGTATTTT. Translation: CASSSQGQSSTDTQYF. The variable domain in full, completed from reference TRBV7-2 and TRBJ2-3, reads GAGVSQSPSNKVTEKGKDVELRCDPISGHTALYWYRQSLGQGLEFLIYFQGNSAPDKSGLPSDRFSAERTGGSVSTLTIQRTQQEDSAVYLCASSSQGQSSTDTQYFGPGTRLTVL.

This clone was counted once. The V and J genes are TRBV15 and TRBJ2-5; TRBD1 aligns across 7 bases. Germline V CDR1 and CDR2: LNHNV, YYDKDF (reference sequence). The V gene end was trimmed by 0 bases and the J gene end by 4 bases; junction bases not matched to a gene: 8. The CDR3 extends over 16 amino acids. CDR3 coding DNA: TGTGCCACCAGCAGAGAGGTTGGGGACAGCGGAGAGACCCAGTACTTC. It translates to CATSREVGDSGETQYF. The whole variable domain, filled in from reference TRBV15 and TRBJ2-5, reads DAMVIQNPRYQVTQFGKPVTLSCSQTLNHNVMYWYQQKSSQAPKLLFHYYDKDFNNEADTPDNFQSRRPNTSFCFLDIRSPGLGDTAMYLCATSREVGDSGETQYFGPGTRLLVL.

The chain carries TRBV7-8 and TRBJ2-2; 7 positions agree with TRBD1. The germline CDR1 and CDR2 sequences are SGHVS and FQNEAQ. This CDR3 contains 15 residues. V gave up 5 bases and J gave up 4 bases; unmatched junction bases: 7. For the CDR3, the DNA is TGTGCCAGCAGCCCTCGGGACAGATCCACCGGGGAGCTGTTTTTT. Translation: CASSPRDRSTGELFF. The full variable domain, with the rest looked up from reference TRBV7-8 and TRBJ2-2, is GAGVSQSPRYKVAKRGQDVALRCDPISGHVSLFWYQQALGQGPEFLTYFQNEAQLDKSGLPSDRFFAERPEGSVSTLKIQRTQQEDSAVYLCASSPRDRSTGELFFGEGSRLTVL.

The rearrangement links TRBV5-1 to TRBJ2-7; weak D call: TRBD2 (5 bases). Trimming removed 4 bases from V and 0 bases from J, with 14 bases in between. Looked up from germline, CDR1 is SGHRS and CDR2 is YFSETQ. CDR3 length: 15 amino acids. The CDR3 region has the DNA TGCGCCAGCAGCCAATCGGGGAAGAGCTCCTACGAGCAGTACTTC. This gives the protein CASSQSGKSSYEQYF.

This clone showed up just once. The chain recombines TRBV18 with TRBJ1-1, with 7 positions matching TRBD1. The CDR3 sequence is 18 residues long. Losses at the gene ends were 4 bases for V and 1 base for J; bases not matched to a gene: 15. The germline V gene has CDR1 KGHSH and CDR2 LQKENI. CDR3 DNA sequence: TGTGCCAGCTCACTACTCGGCTTGACAGGGCTGGGGAACACTGAAGCTTTCTTT. This sequence encodes CASSLLGLTGLGNTEAFF.

J is TRBJ2-7 and V is TRBV7-8, with TRBD1 identical over 8 bases. J was trimmed by 6 bases and V by 3 bases; bases with no gene match: 13. CDR3 length: 16 residues. The V gene's germline CDR1 is SGHVS and CDR2 FQNEAQ. CDR3 loop: CASSFRHRTTGVEQYF. The CDR3 DNA reads TGTGCCAGCAGCTTCCGACATCGCACGACAGGGGTCGAGCAGTACTTC.

The CDR3: CASTRDRPSYEQYF. The CDR3 DNA is TGTGCCAGCACTAGGGACAGACCTTCCTACGAGCAGTACTTC. This rearrangement joins TRBV25-1 to TRBJ2-7; TRBD1 matches 7 bases. V gave up 7 bases and J gave up 1 base; unmatched junction bases: 7. Germline values: CDR1 MGHDK, CDR2 SYGVNS. The CDR3 runs 14 residues.

CDR3 DNA: TGTGCCAGCAGCTGGACAGGGGGCGGTGGCGGGGAGCTGTTTTTT. Translated: CASSWTGGGGGELFF. V and J are TRBV6-5 and TRBJ2-2; 11 bases are shared with TRBD1. With V trimmed by 6 bases and J by 7 bases, 7 bases remained unmatched. The length of the CDR3 is 15 residues. Germline CDR1 and CDR2: MNHEY and SVGAGI.

V gene TRBV12-5 combines with J gene TRBJ1-1; D unresolved. The CDR3 contains 13 residues. The V gene lost 6 bases and the J gene lost 2 bases, with 10 bases spanning the gap. Germline assignment: CDR1 LGHNT and CDR2 FRNRAP. This CDR3 is CASGPSSNTEAFF. CDR3 sequence (DNA): TGTGCTAGTGGCCCCTCAAGCAACACTGAAGCTTTCTTT. Together with reference TRBV12-5 and TRBJ1-1, the CDR3 gives the full variable domain: DARVTQTPRHKVTEMGQEVTMRCQPILGHNTVFWYRQTMMQGLELLAYFRNRAPLDDSGMPKDRFSAEMPDATLATLKIQPSEPRDSAVYFCASGPSSNTEAFFGQGTRLTVV.

The V call is TRBV10-1, the J call TRBJ1-1; D is undetermined. CDR3 length equals 11 residues. In germline, CDR1 is WNHNN, CDR2 SYGVQD (reference sequence). V was shortened by 4 bases and J by 4 bases, with 4 bases between the two germline ends. The CDR3 sequence is CASSAGTEAFF. Here the CDR3 DNA reads TGCGCCAGCAGTGCGGGCACTGAAGCTTTCTTT.

The chain recombines TRBV3-1 (or the pseudogene TRBV3-2) with TRBJ1-2; D gene uncertain. V lost 2 bases and J lost 10, with 11 bases in between. The CDR3 has 12 residues. Germline CDR1 and CDR2: LGHDT and YNNKEL (reference sequence). The CDR3 DNA sequence: TGTGCCAGCAGCCAATCAACCCAACTCTACACCTTC. Translation gives CASSQSTQLYTF.